Listed below are T cell receptor beta chains from one sample, sequenced in a study of blood T cell repertoires in COVID-19. TCRdb keeps only in-frame clones here, not all; method: immunoSEQ multiplex PCR. This sample has approximately 190,000 clones, with roughly four fifths found just once. What was sequenced was peripheral blood. All receptors come from a woman aged 40 to 50 with acute or convalescent COVID-19. CDR3s leave out the opening cysteine and the closing phenylalanine or tryptophan.

14	TRBJ2-5	TRBV7-2	ASSLASTNTGETQY
13	TRBJ1-5	TRBV7-2	ASSLGPGGDQPQH
11	TRBJ1-5	TRBV30	AWSIRDEQPQH
11	TRBJ1-3	TRBV18	ASSTGAGNTIY
10	TRBJ2-1	TRBV10-3	AISDSDRGQF
12	TRBJ1-2	TRBV5-6	ASSLGQGDYGYT
11	TRBJ1-1	TRBV2	ASSEGRQTEAF
11	TRBJ2-1	TRBV29-1	SVVTSGGLEQF
12	TRBJ1-1	TRBV7-9	ASSRGGANTEAF
11	TRBJ1-1	TRBV7-8	ASSRTGSTEAF
15	TRBJ2-1	TRBV3-1/TRBV3-2	ASSQVTSGTTYNEQF
9	TRBJ1-2	TRBV2	ASRGAGGYT
14	TRBJ2-5	TRBV10-1	ASSEGAGRLQETQY
10	TRBJ2-1	TRBV7-3	ASSGRYNEQF
14	TRBJ2-5	TRBV28	ASRLWRSSSSETQY
12	TRBJ2-2	TRBV10-3	AISRQGYTGELF
12	TRBJ2-7	TRBV7-2	ASSGQGAIYEQY
13	TRBJ2-1	TRBV27	ASRSLQGYGGEQF
12	TRBJ2-7	TRBV7-8	ASSRPGLPYEQY
11	TRBJ1-5	TRBV30	AWTGGGDQPQH
11	TRBJ1-1	TRBV28	ASSLTLNTEAF
12	TRBJ1-1	TRBV4-1	ASSQGSGYTEAF